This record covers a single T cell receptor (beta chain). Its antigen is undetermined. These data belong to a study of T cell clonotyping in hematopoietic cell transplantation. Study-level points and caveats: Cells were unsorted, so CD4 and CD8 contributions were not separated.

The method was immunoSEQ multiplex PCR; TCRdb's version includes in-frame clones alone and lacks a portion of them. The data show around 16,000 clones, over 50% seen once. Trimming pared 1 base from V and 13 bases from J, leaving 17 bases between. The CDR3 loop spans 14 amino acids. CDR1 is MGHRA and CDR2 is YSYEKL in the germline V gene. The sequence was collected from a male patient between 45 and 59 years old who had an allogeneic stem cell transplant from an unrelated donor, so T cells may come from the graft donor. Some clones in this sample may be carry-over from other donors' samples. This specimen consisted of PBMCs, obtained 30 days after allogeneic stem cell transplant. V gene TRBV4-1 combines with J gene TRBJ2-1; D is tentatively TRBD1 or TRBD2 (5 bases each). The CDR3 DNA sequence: TGCGCCAGCAGCCAAGGGGCAGGGTTGGGGGATCAGTTCTTC. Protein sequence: CASSQGAGLGDQFF.